One and the same sample provided the 8 T cell receptor beta chains below, sequenced in a study of beta chain features in type 1 diabetes. Since all of the isolated RNA was reverse transcribed, expressed TCRB transcripts were what got sequenced. Only in-frame clones appear in the TCRdb table, and some are missing; sequencing was by immunoSEQ multiplex PCR. The profile shows 100,000 to 150,000 clones, around 16% of them singletons. These TCRs' antigens remain unknown. Overall study results and limits: Type 1 diabetes patients showed a moderate but significant shortening of TCRB CDR3s in all four CD4+ subsets.

Sequenced input: central memory CD4+ T cells from blood. These receptors were taken from a man in his late teens or twenties with type 1 diabetes.

This chain uses TRBV2 with TRBJ1-4; possibly TRBD1 for D (5 bases). Deletions cut 6 bases from V and 8 bases from J, with 10 bases between. Germline CDR1 is SNHLY and CDR2 is FYNNEI. The CDR3 is 12 amino acids. The CDR3 is CASRGTGEKLFF. The CDR3 nucleotides are TGTGCCAGCAGGGGGACTGGGGAAAAACTGTTTTTT.

The chain uses TRBV20-1 and TRBJ2-1, with TRBD2 matching over 7 bases. V shed 6 bases, J shed 10 bases, and the junction held 6 bases outside the gene matches. Per germline, CDR1 DFQATT and CDR2 SNEGSKA (reference sequence). The CDR3 has 11 residues. The CDR3 nucleotides are TGCAGTGCCTATGGGACTATCGAGCAGTTCTTC. This translates into CSAYGTIEQFF.

The chain's CDR3 is CASSQGMGDDYNEQFF. CDR3 in DNA: TGCGCCAGCAGCCAAGGTATGGGCGACGACTACAATGAGCAGTTCTTC. The chain combines TRBV4-1 with TRBJ2-1; D remains ambiguous. Looked up from germline, CDR1 is MGHRA and CDR2 is YSYEKL. This CDR3 is 16 amino acids long. The V end lost 1 base, the J end lost 3 bases, and 13 bases lay between the germline ends.

This clone was seen more than once but under ten times. This likely reflects a read error, since a far larger clone is one base away. V usage is TRBV30 and J usage is TRBJ2-1; D remains unclear. CDR3 length: 17 amino acids. V lost 5 bases and J 0 bases, leaving 20 bases between the germline ends. Per the germline V gene, CDR1 is GTSNPN and CDR2 is SVGIG (reference sequence). DNA for the CDR3: TGTGCCTGGCCGCCCCCCGGATTGCCCGCCTCCTACAATGAGCAGTTCTTC. Its translation: CAWPPPGLPASYNEQFF.

This clone was seen a handful of times. The chain has TRBV27 and TRBJ2-3; D is uncertain. This CDR3 region has 14 residues. The V gene's germline CDR1 is MNHEY and CDR2 SMNVEV (reference sequence). V dropped 3 bases and J dropped 0 bases, with 7 bases sitting between them. CDR3 DNA: TGTGCCAGCAGTTTCTCAGTTAGCACAGATACGCAGTATTTT. This gives the protein CASSFSVSTDTQYF.

This clone came up a few times. This chain links TRBV5-4 with TRBJ1-1; D unresolved. Germline V gives CDR1 SGHNT, CDR2 YYREEE (reference sequence). This CDR3 has 12 residues. The V end lost 3 bases, the J end lost 11 bases, and 14 bases lay between the germline ends. In DNA form, the CDR3 reads TGTGCCAGCAGCTCGAACCTGGCCGGGGCTTTCTTT. Translating gives CASSSNLAGAFF.

This clone was seen a few times. The J gene is TRBJ2-3, the V gene TRBV6-1, with 10 positions matching TRBD2. With 2 bases clipped from V and 3 bases from J, the junction kept 11 bases outside the gene matches. This CDR3 is 18 amino acids long. Germline V gene data show CDR1 as MNHNS and CDR2 as SASEGT. The CDR3 sequence: CASSEFMGVAGGTDTQYF. As DNA, the CDR3 is TGTGCCAGCAGTGAATTTATGGGAGTAGCGGGAGGAACAGATACGCAGTATTTT.

This chain uses TRBV30 with TRBJ2-7, with D uncertain. Trimming shortened V by 7 bases and J by 6 bases, and 13 bases separated the two germline ends. Per the germline V gene, CDR1 is GTSNPN and CDR2 is SVGIG (reference sequence). The CDR3 is 11 residues long. This CDR3 reads CAFGWGSEQYF. In DNA, the CDR3 is TGTGCCTTCGGTTGGGGAAGCGAGCAGTACTTC.